This entry features one TCR beta chain sequence. The data derive from a study of blood T cell repertoires in COVID-19. About the research overall: Some COVID-19 samples were acute and others convalescent; all came from the United States, Italy and Spain.

Seattle-derived patients entered the study during active infection and were followed longitudinally. As originally analysed: Amplified reference gene primers provided the basis for estimating nucleated cell counts. Here immunoSEQ multiplex PCR was the method, and the copy in TCRdb shows in-frame clones only, minus some. From that table come the V and J calls and clone size; the DNA was used to work out D and trimming. The sample contains about 160,000 clones, under 85% of which appear only once. This CDR3 comprises 16 residues. V was shortened by 2 bases and J by 1 base, with 15 bases between the two germline ends. CDR1 is SGHRS, CDR2 YFSETQ, per germline.

The rearrangement joins TRBV5-1 to TRBJ2-5; D is perhaps TRBD2 (7 bases). The sequencing input was peripheral blood. This clonotype originated in an elderly man with COVID-19, enrolled during active disease. CDR3 bases: TGCGCCAGCAGCTTAACGGGGGGCAACTTCCAAGAGACCCAGTACTTC. This gives the protein CASSLTGGNFQETQYF.